The entry below gives a single T cell receptor beta chain sequence along with its context. The antigen is unknown. Data came from immunoSEQ multiplex PCR; TCRdb stores just in-frame clones and leaves some out. The repertoire holds approximately 180,000 clones, with 88% as singletons. This entry comes from a study of T cell responses to AZD1222 COVID-19 vaccine. Samples with a second dose at about 4 or about 12 weeks were pooled together. The junction had 5 bases not matched to a gene; V was cut back by 3 bases and J by 4 bases. This CDR3 has 14 amino acids. CDR1 and CDR2 (germline): MNHEY, SMNVEV (reference sequence). Regarding the study as a whole: The sample set comprised mostly white British donors with more females, and clonal diversity was possibly underestimated. Spike regions recognized by vaccine-associated CD4 TCRs spanned the protein, led by 160-218 and 743-854.

The sample consisted of peripheral blood, taken 28 days after the second AZD1222 dose. The clonotype was recovered from an adult who received the AZD1222 COVID-19 vaccine. The genes are TRBV27 and TRBJ1-2; 7 bases match TRBD1. The CDR3 here is CASSFSQGSYGYTF. CDR3 DNA sequence: TGTGCCAGCAGTTTCTCACAGGGGAGCTATGGCTACACCTTC.